The subject of this entry is one T cell receptor beta chain. The sample is drawn from a study of blood T cells in healthy people across ages. Per the germline V gene, CDR1 is SGHTA and CDR2 is FQGNSA. This CDR3 is built from 14 residues. Trimming shortened V by 2 bases and J by 7 bases, and 11 bases separated the two germline ends. Next came a second PCR, run for about 7 to 12 cycles, which used a sample-barcoded 5' primer along with a J-beta primer mix. TCRdb processed the 5' RACE reads anew with MiXCR; each CDR3 protein has one entry. Altogether 550,000 to 600,000 distinct CDR3 sequences are present, 47% being singletons, with the ten largest covering about 26%.

The gene calls are TRBV7-2 and TRBJ1-4, with unresolved D. The sequenced material came from blood. The source of this sequence is an elderly man in good health. The CDR3 DNA is TGTGCCAGCAGCTTAAATAACTTTGTTGAAAAACTGTTTTTT. It is translated as CASSLNNFVEKLFF.